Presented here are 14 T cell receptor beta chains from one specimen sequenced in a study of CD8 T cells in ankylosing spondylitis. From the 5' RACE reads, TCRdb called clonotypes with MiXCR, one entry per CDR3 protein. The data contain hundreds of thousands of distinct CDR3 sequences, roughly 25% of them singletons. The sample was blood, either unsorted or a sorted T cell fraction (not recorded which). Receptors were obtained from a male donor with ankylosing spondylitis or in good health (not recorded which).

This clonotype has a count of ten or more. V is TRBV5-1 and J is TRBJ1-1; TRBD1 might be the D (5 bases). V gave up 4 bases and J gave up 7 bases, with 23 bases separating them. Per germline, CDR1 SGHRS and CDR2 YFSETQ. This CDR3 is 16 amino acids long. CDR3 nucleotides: TGCGCCAGCAGCATGAATCCGACAGTGTCAAGGGGTGAAGCTTTCTTT. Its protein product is CASSMNPTVSRGEAFF.

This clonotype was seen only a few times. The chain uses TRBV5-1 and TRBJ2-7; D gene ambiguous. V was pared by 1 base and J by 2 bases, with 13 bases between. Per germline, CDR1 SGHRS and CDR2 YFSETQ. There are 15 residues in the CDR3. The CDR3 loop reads CASSLKRQTAYEQYF. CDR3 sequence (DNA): TGCGCCAGCAGCTTGAAACGCCAGACGGCCTACGAGCAGTACTTC.

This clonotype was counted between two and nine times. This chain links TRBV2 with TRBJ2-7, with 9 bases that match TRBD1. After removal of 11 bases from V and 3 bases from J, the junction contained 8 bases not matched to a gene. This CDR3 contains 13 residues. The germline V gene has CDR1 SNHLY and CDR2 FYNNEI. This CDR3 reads CAGARDRDYEQYF. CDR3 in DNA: TGTGCCGGAGCACGGGACAGGGACTACGAGCAGTACTTC.

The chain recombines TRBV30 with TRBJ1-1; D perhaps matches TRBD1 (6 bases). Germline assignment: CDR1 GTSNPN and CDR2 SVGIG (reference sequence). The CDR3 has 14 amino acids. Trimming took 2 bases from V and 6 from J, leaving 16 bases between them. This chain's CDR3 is CAWSTAGGTAEAFF. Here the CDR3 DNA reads TGTGCCTGGAGTACCGCGGGGGGCACCGCTGAAGCTTTCTTT.

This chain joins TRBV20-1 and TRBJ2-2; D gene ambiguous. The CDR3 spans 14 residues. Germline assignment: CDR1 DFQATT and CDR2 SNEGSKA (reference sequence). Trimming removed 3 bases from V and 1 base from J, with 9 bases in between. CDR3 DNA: TGCAGTGCTAGCCCAGCGAGGAACACCGGGGAGCTGTTTTTT. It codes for CSASPARNTGELFF.

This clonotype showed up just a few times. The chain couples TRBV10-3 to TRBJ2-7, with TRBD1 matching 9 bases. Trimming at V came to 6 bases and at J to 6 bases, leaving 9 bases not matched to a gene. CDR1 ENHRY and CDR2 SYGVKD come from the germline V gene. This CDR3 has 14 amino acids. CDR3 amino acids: CAIRPGQGLPEQYF. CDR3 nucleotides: TGTGCCATCAGACCGGGACAGGGTCTTCCCGAGCAGTACTTC.

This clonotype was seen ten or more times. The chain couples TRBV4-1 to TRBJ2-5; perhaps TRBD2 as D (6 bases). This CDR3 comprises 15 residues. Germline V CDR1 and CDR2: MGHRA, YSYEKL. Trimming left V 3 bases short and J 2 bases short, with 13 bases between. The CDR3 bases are TGCGCCAGCAGCCAGCTCCTAGCGTTGCAAGAGACCCAGTACTTC. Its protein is CASSQLLALQETQYF.

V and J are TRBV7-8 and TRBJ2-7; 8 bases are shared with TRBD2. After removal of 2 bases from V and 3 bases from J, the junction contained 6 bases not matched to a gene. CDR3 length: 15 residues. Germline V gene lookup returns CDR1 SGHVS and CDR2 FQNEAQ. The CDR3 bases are TGTGCCAGCAGCTTAACACGGGAGGGAGTCTACGAGCAGTACTTC. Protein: CASSLTREGVYEQYF.

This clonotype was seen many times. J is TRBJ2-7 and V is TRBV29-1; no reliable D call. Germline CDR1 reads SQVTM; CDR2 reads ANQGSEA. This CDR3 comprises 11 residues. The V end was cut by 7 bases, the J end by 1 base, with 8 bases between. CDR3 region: CSAVLSYEQYF. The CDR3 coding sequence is TGCAGCGCTGTCTTATCCTACGAGCAGTACTTC.

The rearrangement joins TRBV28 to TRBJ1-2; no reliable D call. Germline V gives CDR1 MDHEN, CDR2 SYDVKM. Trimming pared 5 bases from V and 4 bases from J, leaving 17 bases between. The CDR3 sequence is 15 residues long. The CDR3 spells CASSMIINLGYGYTF. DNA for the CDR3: TGTGCCAGCAGTATGATTATAAACCTGGGCTATGGCTACACCTTC.

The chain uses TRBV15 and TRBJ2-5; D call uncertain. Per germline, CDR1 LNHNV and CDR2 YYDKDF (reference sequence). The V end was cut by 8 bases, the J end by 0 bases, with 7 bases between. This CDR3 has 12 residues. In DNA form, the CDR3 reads TGTGCCACCGGCCCGTACCAAGAGACCCAGTACTTC. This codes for CATGPYQETQYF.

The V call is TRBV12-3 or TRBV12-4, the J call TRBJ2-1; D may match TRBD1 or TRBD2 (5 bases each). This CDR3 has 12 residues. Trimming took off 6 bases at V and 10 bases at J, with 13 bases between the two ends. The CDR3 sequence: CASSPGAREQFF. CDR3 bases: TGTGCCAGCAGCCCCGGGGCTCGCGAGCAGTTCTTC.

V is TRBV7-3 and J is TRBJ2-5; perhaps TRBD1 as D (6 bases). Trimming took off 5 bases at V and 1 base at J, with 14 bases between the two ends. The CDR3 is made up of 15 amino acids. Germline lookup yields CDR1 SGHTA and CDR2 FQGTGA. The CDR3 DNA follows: TGTGCCAGCAGCATAAACCGGGACACCCAAGAGACCCAGTACTTC. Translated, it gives CASSINRDTQETQYF.

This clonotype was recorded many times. In nucleotides, the CDR3 is TGTGCCAGCAGCCCGGGACGAGGTACAGCCAATGAGCAGTTCTTC. Amino acid sequence: CASSPGRGTANEQFF. The chain links TRBV7-2 to TRBJ2-1; D may be TRBD1 or TRBD2 (5 bases each). Germline values: CDR1 SGHTA, CDR2 FQGNSA. Trimming cost V 5 bases and J 6 bases, with 17 bases left between them. There are 15 residues in the CDR3.